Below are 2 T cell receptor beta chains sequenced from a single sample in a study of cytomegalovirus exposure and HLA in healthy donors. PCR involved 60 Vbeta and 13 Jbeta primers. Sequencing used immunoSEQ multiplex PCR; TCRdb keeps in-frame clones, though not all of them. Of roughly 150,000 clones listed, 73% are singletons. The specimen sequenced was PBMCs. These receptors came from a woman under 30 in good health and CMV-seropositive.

The CDR3 DNA reads as TGTGCCAGCAGCTACCGGGACAGAAGGGGCGAGCAGTACTTC. This encodes CASSYRDRRGEQYF. The rearrangement links TRBV5-6 to TRBJ2-5, with 7 bases lining up with TRBD1. The DNA end is a closer match to TRBJ2-7, so the J assignment may be wrong. Germline assignment: CDR1 SGHDT and CDR2 YYEEEE. The CDR3 totals 14 residues.

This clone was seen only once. CDR3 in DNA: TGTGCCAGCAGCGCCCCCGAGACAGGACTCAGCGAGCAGTACTTC. Translation: CASSAPETGLSEQYF. The genes are TRBV7-9 and TRBJ2-7; possible D gene TRBD1, 6 bases. The CDR3 runs to 15 residues. Trimming took off 5 bases at V and 6 bases at J, with 20 bases between the two ends. The V gene's germline CDR1 is SEHNR and CDR2 FQNEAQ (reference sequence).